A single sample gave rise to the 25 T cell receptor beta chains below, sequenced in a study of cytomegalovirus exposure and HLA in healthy donors. It was with 60 Vbeta and 13 Jbeta primers that the PCR ran. Sequencing was performed with immunoSEQ multiplex PCR; in TCRdb, only in-frame clones are kept and a portion is missing. Of about 160,000 clones detected, 80% to 85% appear once; the ten largest clones hold around 1.4%. Sequencing used PBMCs. The receptors come from a woman aged 18-29 years in good health and CMV-seronegative.

The gene calls are TRBV5-6 and TRBJ2-6; 7 bases line up with TRBD2. The germline V gene encodes CDR1 SGHDT and CDR2 YYEEEE. Trimming cost V 5 bases and J 4 bases; bases outside gene matches: 18. The CDR3 is made up of 19 amino acids. The CDR3 DNA reads TGTGCCAGCAGTCCATTAGCGGGCAGTTCCATCCGGGGGGCCAACGTCCTGACTTTC. It translates to CASSPLAGSSIRGANVLTF. Full variable domain (outside the CDR3, taken from reference TRBV5-6 and TRBJ2-6): DAGVTQSPTHLIKTRGQQVTLRCSPKSGHDTVSWYQQALGQGPQFIFQYYEEEERQRGNFPDRFSGHQFPNYSSELNVNALLLGDSALYLCASSPLAGSSIRGANVLTFGAGSRLTVL.

The chain employs TRBV5-5 and TRBJ2-7; D remains ambiguous. Between the trimmed V and J ends, which lost 2 bases and 4 bases, there was a span of 7 bases. Germline V CDR1 and CDR2: SGHKS, YYEKEE (reference sequence). The CDR3 is 12 residues long. CDR3 residues: CASSLQQYEQYF. The DNA for the CDR3 is TGTGCCAGCAGCTTACAGCAATACGAGCAGTACTTC. The whole variable domain, remainder taken from reference TRBV5-5 and TRBJ2-7, is DAGVTQSPTHLIKTRGQQVTLRCSPISGHKSVSWYQQVLGQGPQFIFQYYEKEERGRGNFPDRFSARQFPNYSSELNVNALLLGDSALYLCASSLQQYEQYFGPGTRLTVT.

The V call is TRBV9, the J call TRBJ2-7; possible D gene TRBD1, 5 bases. This CDR3 is 14 amino acids long. The germline V gene encodes CDR1 SGDLS and CDR2 YYNGEE. V lost 0 bases to trimming and J lost 6 bases, with 13 bases between them. In DNA form, the CDR3 reads TGTGCCAGCAGCGTAGGAGTCAGGGTTGGCGAGCAGTACTTC. Its protein product is CASSVGVRVGEQYF.

The CDR3 region has the DNA TGTGCCAGCTCACCGAGGGGGATCGGCTACACCTTC. Its protein is CASSPRGIGYTF. The rearrangement links TRBV18 to TRBJ1-2; a weak D match, TRBD1 (6 bases). With 3 bases removed from V and 8 bases from J, the gap between germline ends came to 10 bases. Germline CDR1 reads KGHSH; CDR2 reads LQKENI. There are 12 residues in the CDR3.

The V and J genes are TRBV6-5 and TRBJ2-7; D uncertain. This CDR3 contains 14 residues. Germline CDR1 is MNHEY and CDR2 is SVGAGI. Trimming removed 0 bases from V and 3 bases from J, with 9 bases in between. The CDR3 loop reads CASSYSAPGYEQYF. CDR3 DNA: TGTGCCAGCAGTTACTCTGCCCCCGGCTACGAGCAGTACTTC.

Here the CDR3 DNA reads TGTGCCAGTAGTATTTTCAGGGGCGGGGGCTCCTACAATGAGCAGTTCTTC. This gives the protein CASSIFRGGGSYNEQFF. The chain couples TRBV19 to TRBJ2-1; TRBD2 is a possible D gene (7 bases). The germline CDR1 and CDR2 sequences are LNHDA and SQIVND (reference sequence). The V end lost 3 bases, the J end lost 0 bases, and 15 bases lay between the germline ends. This CDR3 has 17 amino acids.

For the CDR3, the DNA is TGCGCCAGCAGTGAGTCTGCGGTTCAGGGCTACACCTTC. Translating gives CASSESAVQGYTF. The chain has TRBV10-1 and TRBJ1-2; D gene unclear. Trimming pared 0 bases from V and 8 bases from J, leaving 10 bases between. CDR1 is WNHNN, CDR2 SYGVQD, per germline (reference sequence). This CDR3 region has 13 residues.

Remarks on this clone: Mismatch with germline at one junction end may stem from a read error. The J gene is TRBJ2-1, the V gene TRBV7-9; 8 nucleotides line up with TRBD1. This CDR3 region has 12 residues. The germline CDR1 and CDR2 sequences are SEHNR and FQNEAQ (reference sequence). CDR3 protein: CASSPDRGQSIF. The CDR3 nucleotides read TGTGCCAGCAGCCCAGACAGGGGACAATCGATCTTC.

The gene calls are TRBV28 and TRBJ2-3, with a possible D match to TRBD2 (5 bases). From germline, CDR1 is MDHEN and CDR2 SYDVKM. The V gene lost 4 bases and the J gene lost 4 bases, with 18 bases spanning the gap. The CDR3 extends over 16 amino acids. The CDR3 bases are TGTGCCAGCAGTTCCACTAGTGTCTCTCGGGCAGATACGCAGTATTTT. It encodes CASSSTSVSRADTQYF.

This chain links TRBV19 with TRBJ2-7, with D possibly TRBD1 on 5 matching bases. The CDR3 is made up of 12 amino acids. V gave up 8 bases and J gave up 0 bases, with 8 bases separating them. Germline assignment: CDR1 LNHDA and CDR2 SQIVND (reference sequence). The CDR3 sequence: CASATASYEQYF. Here the CDR3 DNA reads TGTGCCAGTGCGACAGCCTCCTACGAGCAGTACTTC.

The J gene is TRBJ2-5, the V gene TRBV7-6; tentatively, D is TRBD2 (7 bases). Trimming stripped 5 bases from V and 5 bases from J, with 12 bases between. This CDR3 is 13 amino acids long. Germline lookup yields CDR1 SGHVS and CDR2 FNYEAQ. This CDR3 reads CASSRWGGETQYF. CDR3 bases: TGTGCCAGCAGCCGATGGGGGGGCGAGACCCAGTACTTC.

V gene TRBV10-2 combines with J gene TRBJ1-3; unclear D gene. V dropped 3 bases and J dropped 0 bases, with 9 bases sitting between them. CDR3 length: 15 amino acids. Germline-derived CDR1 and CDR2 are WSHSY and SAAADI. CDR3 protein: CASSDISVSGNTIYF. CDR3 DNA: TGCGCCAGCAGTGATATATCTGTCTCTGGAAACACCATATATTTT.

Comment on this clone: The junction departs from germline at one end; a sequencing error may be responsible. The chain has TRBV7-9 and TRBJ1-4; D is possibly TRBD1 (6 bases). The CDR3 sequence is 13 residues long. The germline V gene encodes CDR1 SEHNR and CDR2 FQNEAQ (reference sequence). CDR3 residues: CSSSNDARGGLFF. The CDR3, as DNA: TGTTCCAGCAGCAACGACGCTAGGGGGGGTCTGTTTTTT.

The rearrangement joins TRBV7-8 to TRBJ2-5; 11 nucleotides match TRBD2. The V segment lost 0 bases and the J segment 1 base; nucleotides outside the gene matches: 10. This CDR3 spans 19 amino acids. Germline assignment: CDR1 SGHVS and CDR2 FQNEAQ. The CDR3, as DNA: TGTGCCAGCAGCTTAGCGGGGATACGACTAGCGGGGACCCAAGAGACCCAGTACTTC. Residues: CASSLAGIRLAGTQETQYF.

This clone was counted a single time. The V gene is TRBV29-1, the J gene TRBJ2-7; perhaps TRBD1 as D (6 bases). CDR3 length: 13 residues. Germline V gene sequence: CDR1 SQVTM, CDR2 ANQGSEA. Trimming left V 7 bases short and J 0 bases short, with 13 bases between. CDR3 DNA sequence: TGCAGCGGGCGACAGGCGCTCTCCTACGAGCAGTACTTC. This gives the protein CSGRQALSYEQYF.

The gene calls are TRBV30 and TRBJ1-5, with TRBD1 matching 9 bases. CDR3 length: 13 amino acids. The germline CDR1 and CDR2 sequences are GTSNPN and SVGIG (reference sequence). Trimming took 5 bases from V and 4 from J; bases not matched to a gene: 3. The CDR3 bases are TGTGCCTGGGCGGGACAGGGAAATCAGCCCCAGCATTTT. Its translation is CAWAGQGNQPQHF.

The chain couples TRBV30 to TRBJ1-2; D call uncertain. Looked up from germline, CDR1 is GTSNPN and CDR2 is SVGIG (reference sequence). The CDR3 consists of 14 residues. The V end lost 0 bases, the J end lost 4 bases, and 12 bases lay between the germline ends. The CDR3, as DNA: TGTGCCTGGAGTGTATGGGAGTGGAGCTATGGCTACACCTTC. Residues: CAWSVWEWSYGYTF.

V and J are TRBV7-8 and TRBJ2-5; 8 bases line up with TRBD2. Matching the DNA end better, TRBJ2-7 makes the J call doubtful. The CDR3 length is 15 residues. Germline V gene data show CDR1 as SGHVS and CDR2 as FQNEAQ. This chain's CDR3 is CASSLIGGGTYEQYF. The CDR3 DNA follows: TGTGCCAGCAGCTTAATCGGGGGGGGAACCTACGAGCAGTACTTC.

V usage is TRBV25-1 and J usage is TRBJ1-2; D gene ambiguous. The germline V gene has CDR1 MGHDK and CDR2 SYGVNS. V lost 3 bases and J 2 bases, leaving 10 bases between the germline ends. This CDR3 region has 14 residues. DNA for the CDR3: TGTGCCAGCAGTGATTTTACAGACAACTATGGCTACACCTTC. As protein: CASSDFTDNYGYTF.

The chain recombines TRBV28 with TRBJ1-2; 9 positions match TRBD1. The CDR3 spans 15 residues. Germline V gene lookup returns CDR1 MDHEN and CDR2 SYDVKM. Losses at the gene ends were 6 bases for V and 4 bases for J; bases not matched to a gene: 9. The CDR3 sequence is CASSHRQGGAYGYTF. CDR3 nucleotide sequence: TGTGCCAGCAGCCATAGACAGGGGGGGGCCTATGGCTACACCTTC.

The V gene is TRBV7-9, the J gene TRBJ1-4; 7 bases line up with TRBD1. J gave up 5 bases and V 8 bases, and 8 bases lay outside the gene matches. From germline, CDR1 is SEHNR and CDR2 FQNEAQ (reference sequence). This CDR3 comprises 14 residues. In nucleotides, the CDR3 is TGTGCCAGCTGCCCGACAGGGATAAATGAAAAACTGTTTTTT. Protein sequence: CASCPTGINEKLFF.

A note on this clone: This is likely a read error, given that the CDR3 carries no conserved phenylalanine or tryptophan at its end. Because the CDR3's place on the DNA is in doubt, the DNA is left out and the CDR3 is given as listed by TCRdb. The CDR3 loop is CASSPGLAGAGFQL. V gene TRBV11-3 combines with J gene TRBJ2-3; the table's D call TRBD2 went unverified against the DNA. The germline V gene has CDR1 SGHNT and CDR2 YENEEA. The CDR3 spans 14 residues, counting both ends.

The V gene is TRBV29-1, the J gene TRBJ1-1, with 10 nucleotides matching TRBD1. The V gene end was trimmed by 1 base and the J gene end by 6 bases; junction bases not matched to a gene: 8. The CDR3 loop spans 15 amino acids. The germline gives CDR1 SQVTM, CDR2 ANQGSEA. The CDR3 bases are TGCAGCGTTGAAGGGAAGGGACAGGGGAGCGCTGAAGCTTTCTTT. Protein product: CSVEGKGQGSAEAFF.

The V and J genes are TRBV5-1 and TRBJ2-5; a weak D match, TRBD1 (6 bases). Germline CDR1 reads SGHRS; CDR2 reads YFSETQ. CDR3 size: 15 residues. Trimming removed 3 bases at V and 0 bases at J, with 12 bases between. The CDR3 is CASSSRTAYQETQYF. The DNA of the CDR3 is TGCGCCAGCAGCTCCCGGACAGCGTACCAAGAGACCCAGTACTTC.

V and J are TRBV28 and TRBJ1-1; D call uncertain. Germline loops: CDR1 MDHEN, CDR2 SYDVKM. Deletions cut 4 bases from V and 5 bases from J, with 17 bases between. The CDR3 consists of 15 residues. CDR3 amino acids: CASSSEERGGTEAFF. The CDR3 nucleotides read TGTGCCAGCAGTTCCGAGGAACGGGGTGGGACTGAAGCTTTCTTT.